This T cell receptor beta chain is drawn from a study of blood T cells in healthy people across ages. Concerning this clonotype: Its matching antigen is unknown. A read error may be the cause here, since a much bigger clone is one base away.

PCR was performed a second time for 7 to 11 cycles using a sample-barcoded 5' primer and a J-beta primer mix. The template-switch adaptor was a 5' adaptor with 12 random nucleotides. It tagged each cDNA molecule. TCRdb re-called the 5' RACE reads through MiXCR, storing one row per CDR3 protein. Of 1,100,000 or so distinct CDR3 sequences in the sample, around 45% were seen once. Study findings and constraints: There was no known CMV status for donors, so expanded clonotype changes were possibly confounded. Unsorted PBMC material precluded a definitive naive versus antigen-experienced comparison.

Peripheral blood, about 10 milliliters per donor, was collected. Germline lookup yields CDR1 SEHNR and CDR2 FQNEAQ (reference sequence). There are 14 residues in the CDR3. V usage is TRBV7-9 and J usage is TRBJ2-1, with TRBD2 matching over 9 bases. Material: blood. The sequence came from a woman aged 55-70 years in good health. CDR3 DNA: TGTGCCGGCAGCTCTGGGACTAGCACCCCTGAGCAGTTCTTC. Translating it yields CAGSSGTSTPEQFF. Looking up the rest from reference TRBV7-9 and TRBJ2-1 gives the full variable domain: DTGVSQNPRHKITKRGQNVTFRCDPISEHNRLYWYRQTLGQGPEFLTYFQNEAQLEKSRLLSDRFSAERPKGSFSTLEIQRTEQGDSAMYLCAGSSGTSTPEQFFGPGTRLTVL.